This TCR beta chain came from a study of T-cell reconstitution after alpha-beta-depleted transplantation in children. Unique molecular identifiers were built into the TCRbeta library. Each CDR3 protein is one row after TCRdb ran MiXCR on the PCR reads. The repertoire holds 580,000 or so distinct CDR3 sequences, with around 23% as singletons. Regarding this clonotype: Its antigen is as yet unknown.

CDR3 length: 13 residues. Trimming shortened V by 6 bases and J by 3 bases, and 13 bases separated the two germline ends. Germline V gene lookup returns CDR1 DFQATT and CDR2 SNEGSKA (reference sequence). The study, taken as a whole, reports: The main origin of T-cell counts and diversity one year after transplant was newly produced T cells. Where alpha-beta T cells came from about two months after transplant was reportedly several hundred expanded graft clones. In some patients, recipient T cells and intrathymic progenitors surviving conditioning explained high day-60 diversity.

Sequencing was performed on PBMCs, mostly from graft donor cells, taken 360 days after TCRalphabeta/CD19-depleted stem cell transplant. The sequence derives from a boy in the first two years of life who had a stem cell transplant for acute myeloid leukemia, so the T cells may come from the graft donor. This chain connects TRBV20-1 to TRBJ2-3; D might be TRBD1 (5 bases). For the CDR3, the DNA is TGCAGTGCACCAGGGATGGGGACAGATACGCAGTATTTT. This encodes CSAPGMGTDTQYF.